These 10 T cell receptor beta chains were sequenced from one sample in a study of T-cell reconstitution after alpha-beta-depleted transplantation in children listed by TCRdb under 2016. The library came from PCR. The data were produced on an Illumina HiSeq 2500. Molecular barcoding was employed in the preparation of TCR libraries, with unique molecular identifiers being used to normalize TCRbeta repertoire quantification. TCRdb took the public reads, trimmed them with fastp at Q25, ran MiXCR for clone calling and kept in-frame beta chains. Rows merge per CDR3 protein into single entries with the most common DNA and genes. The sample includes around 380,000 distinct CDR3 sequences, with 9.5% to 13% observed a single time. Clones ranked in the top ten supply about 5% of the sample. The sequencing used PBMCs from the stem cell graft donor, collected from the stem cell graft. Receptors originate from a human donor who donated a stem cell graft to a child with acute myeloid leukemia.

This clonotype was found many times. This chain connects TRBV20-1 to TRBJ2-2; no firm D call. The CDR3 consists of 13 residues. Trimming pared 1 base from V and 6 bases from J, leaving 9 bases between. Per germline, CDR1 DFQATT and CDR2 SNEGSKA (reference sequence). The CDR3 DNA reads TGCAGTGCTAGAGCCACCTCCCCCGGGGAGCTGTTTTTT. This sequence encodes CSARATSPGELFF.

V and J are TRBV7-9 and TRBJ2-3; unclear D gene. This CDR3 is 11 amino acids long. Trimming took 11 bases from V and 6 from J, leaving 12 bases between them. The germline V gene encodes CDR1 SEHNR and CDR2 FQNEAQ (reference sequence). Here the CDR3 DNA reads TGTGCCGCTTCCCAGTCGGATACGCAGTATTTT. Its translation: CAASQSDTQYF.

In this sample, this clonotype turned up a few times. The chain links TRBV20-1 to TRBJ2-7; TRBD1 agrees at 7 bases. Trimming removed 5 bases from V and 5 bases from J; junction bases left unmatched: 9. The CDR3 consists of 13 residues. The germline gives CDR1 DFQATT, CDR2 SNEGSKA (reference sequence). The CDR3 reads CSASSGQSNEQYF. CDR3 nucleotides: TGCAGTGCTTCCTCGGGACAGTCAAACGAGCAGTACTTC.

This clonotype was picked up a small number of times. The rearrangement links TRBV10-3 to TRBJ1-1; D is possibly TRBD1 (5 bases). This CDR3 has 17 residues. CDR1 is ENHRY and CDR2 is SYGVKD in the germline V gene. Trimming removed 0 bases from V and 1 base from J, with 15 bases in between. Here the CDR3 DNA reads TGTGCCATCAGTGAGTCCTACAGTGTAGACAGGAACACTGAAGCTTTCTTT. It codes for CAISESYSVDRNTEAFF.

In this sample, this clonotype turned up a few times. The V and J genes are TRBV15 and TRBJ1-3, with a weak D call TRBD1 (5 bases). The CDR3 length is 14 residues. V was pared by 1 base and J by 6 bases, with 10 bases between. Germline V gene sequence: CDR1 LNHNV, CDR2 YYDKDF (reference sequence). CDR3 sequence (DNA): TGTGCCACCAGCAGAGGGGGACTTGCAAACACCATATATTTT. Translated: CATSRGGLANTIYF.

This clonotype was seen only a few times. The chain recombines TRBV5-1 with TRBJ2-1; D perhaps matches TRBD1 (5 bases). The CDR3 length is 14 residues. Trimming stripped 1 base from V and 9 bases from J, with 14 bases between. CDR1 and CDR2 (germline): SGHRS, YFSETQ. DNA of the CDR3: TGCGCCAGCAGCTTGTACTCGCTGGGGCGTGAGCAGTTCTTC. It yields the protein CASSLYSLGREQFF.

In this sample, this clonotype turned up a few times. The J gene is TRBJ2-5, the V gene TRBV10-3; the D call may be TRBD1 or TRBD2 (5 bases each). Trimming removed 6 bases at V and 5 bases at J, with 13 bases between. Germline V gives CDR1 ENHRY, CDR2 SYGVKD. This CDR3 has 13 residues. CDR3 sequence (DNA): TGTGCCATCAGAGCCGGGGACGGGGAGACCCAGTACTTC. The encoded protein is CAIRAGDGETQYF.

This CDR3 reads CASSAGGWERFSTDTQYF. In DNA, the CDR3 is TGTGCCAGCAGCGCGGGGGGTTGGGAGCGGTTTAGCACAGATACGCAGTATTTT. The chain is built from TRBV7-2 and TRBJ2-3; TRBD2 matches 8 bases. The V segment lost 5 bases and the J segment 0 bases; nucleotides outside the gene matches: 13. CDR1 is SGHTA, CDR2 FQGNSA, per germline. CDR3 length equals 18 residues.

V usage is TRBV20-1 and J usage is TRBJ2-1; D gene uncertain. The germline CDR1 and CDR2 sequences are DFQATT and SNEGSKA (reference sequence). The CDR3 runs to 16 residues. V gave up 1 base and J gave up 1 base, with 14 bases separating them. CDR3: CSARGVTSVSYNEQFF. The CDR3, as DNA: TGCAGTGCTAGAGGAGTGACCTCCGTTTCCTACAATGAGCAGTTCTTC.

Only a few counts were recorded for this clonotype. The chain recombines TRBV20-1 with TRBJ2-7; no reliable D call. The germline CDR1 and CDR2 sequences are DFQATT and SNEGSKA (reference sequence). The ends were cut back, 6 bases at V and 3 bases at J, with 12 bases in the middle. The CDR3 is 12 residues long. The CDR3 DNA follows: TGCAGTGCAACCGGACCCGGCTACGAGCAGTACTTC. Amino acids: CSATGPGYEQYF.